These T cell receptor beta chains were read from a single sample in a study of T cell responses to AZD1222 COVID-19 vaccine. Method: immunoSEQ multiplex PCR; TCRdb's copy keeps in-frame clones and lacks some. The sample shows approximately 130,000 clones, around 88% of them seen only once. Sequenced here: peripheral blood, sampled on day 0 of MenACWY control vaccination. All receptors derive from an adult in good health. Each CDR3 is given with its conserved first and last residue. Fields, in order: V gene, J gene, D gene, clone size, CDR3 DNA, CDR3 protein. D genes are given only for firm matches. Rows give clone size only sometimes, using once, few, many, or a class for an expanded clone.

v_gene: TRBV7-9; j_gene: TRBJ2-7; d_gene: NA; abundance: NA; CDR3nt: TGTGCCAGCAGCTCTTCGGACGAGCAGTACTTC; CDR3aa: CASSSSDEQYF
v_gene: TRBV9; j_gene: TRBJ2-3; d_gene: NA; abundance: NA; CDR3nt: TGTGCCAGCAGCCTCTCTAGCCCCTTGGATACGCAGTATTTT; CDR3aa: CASSLSSPLDTQYF
v_gene: TRBV10-3; j_gene: TRBJ2-3; d_gene: NA; abundance: NA; CDR3nt: TGTGCCATCAGTGAATCCACAGATACGCAGTATTTT; CDR3aa: CAISESTDTQYF
v_gene: TRBV5-6; j_gene: TRBJ2-5; d_gene: TRBD2; abundance: NA; CDR3nt: TGTGCCAGCAGCTTGGTGGGGACTAGCCAAGAGACCCAGTACTTC; CDR3aa: CASSLVGTSQETQYF
v_gene: TRBV15; j_gene: TRBJ2-7; d_gene: NA; abundance: NA; CDR3nt: TGTGCCACCAGCGTTCCTGGGGGCGTCCACGAGCAGTACTTC; CDR3aa: CATSVPGGVHEQYF
v_gene: TRBV5-1; j_gene: TRBJ2-7; d_gene: NA; abundance: NA; CDR3nt: TGCGCCAGCAGCTTGGCCGGGGGATCCGGCTACGAGCAGTACTTC; CDR3aa: CASSLAGGSGYEQYF
v_gene: TRBV6-5; j_gene: TRBJ1-2; d_gene: TRBD1; abundance: NA; CDR3nt: TGTGCCAGCAGCGGGGGGACAGGAACTAACTATGGCTACACCTTC; CDR3aa: CASSGGTGTNYGYTF
v_gene: TRBV5-4; j_gene: TRBJ2-1; d_gene: TRBD2; abundance: NA; CDR3nt: TGTGCCAGCAGCTTGGAACTAGCGGGAGACGAGCAGTTCTTC; CDR3aa: CASSLELAGDEQFF
v_gene: TRBV7-2; j_gene: TRBJ1-1; d_gene: TRBD1; abundance: NA; CDR3nt: TGTGCCAGCAGCATCACAGGGGGCGGTGAAGCTTTCTTT; CDR3aa: CASSITGGGEAFF
v_gene: TRBV11-2; j_gene: TRBJ1-3; d_gene: TRBD1; abundance: NA; CDR3nt: TGTGCCAGCAGCCCCGCGACAGGGGGAAACACCATATATTTT; CDR3aa: CASSPATGGNTIYF
v_gene: TRBV10-3; j_gene: TRBJ2-7; d_gene: NA; abundance: NA; CDR3nt: TGTGCCACAAGACAAAGGCAGGAGGGCTACGAGCAGTACTTC; CDR3aa: CATRQRQEGYEQYF
v_gene: TRBV4-1; j_gene: TRBJ2-7; d_gene: TRBD1; abundance: NA; CDR3nt: TGCGCCAGCAGCCAAGATCCGGGACAGGGTTACGAGCAGTACTTC; CDR3aa: CASSQDPGQGYEQYF
v_gene: TRBV6-2/TRBV6-3; j_gene: TRBJ2-3; d_gene: TRBD1; abundance: NA; CDR3nt: TGTGCCAGCAGTTACTGGAAGACCAGACAGGGGAGCACAGATACGCAGTATTTT; CDR3aa: CASSYWKTRQGSTDTQYF
v_gene: TRBV5-6; j_gene: TRBJ1-6; d_gene: NA; abundance: NA; CDR3nt: TGTGCCAGCAGCTTGGGCGGGGCAGGGACTTATAATTCACCCCTCCACTTT; CDR3aa: CASSLGGAGTYNSPLHF
v_gene: TRBV29-1; j_gene: TRBJ2-7; d_gene: TRBD1; abundance: NA; CDR3nt: TGCAGCGTATACGGACAGGGAGCCTACGAGCAGTACTTC; CDR3aa: CSVYGQGAYEQYF
v_gene: TRBV30; j_gene: TRBJ2-3; d_gene: NA; abundance: NA; CDR3nt: TGTGCCTGGAGTTCGGGAGATACAGATACGCAGTATTTT; CDR3aa: CAWSSGDTDTQYF
v_gene: TRBV23-1; j_gene: TRBJ1-2; d_gene: NA; abundance: NA; CDR3nt: TGCGCCAGCAGTCTCAGGGAGGCATTCGTGAACTATGGCTACACCTTC; CDR3aa: CASSLREAFVNYGYTF
v_gene: TRBV7-8; j_gene: TRBJ2-7; d_gene: TRBD2; abundance: NA; CDR3nt: TGTGCCAGCAGCCCGGGACTAGCGGACTACGAGCAGTACTTC; CDR3aa: CASSPGLADYEQYF
v_gene: TRBV19; j_gene: TRBJ2-1; d_gene: TRBD2; abundance: once; CDR3nt: TGTGCCAGTAGTATAGATCTAATGGGGACTAGCGGGAGTCCCGATGAGCAGTTCTTC; CDR3aa: CASSIDLMGTSGSPDEQFF
v_gene: TRBV14; j_gene: TRBJ2-5; d_gene: NA; abundance: NA; CDR3nt: TGTGCCAGCAGCCAAGCAGGGGTAGCAGAGACCCAGTACTTC; CDR3aa: CASSQAGVAETQYF
v_gene: TRBV11-3; j_gene: TRBJ1-5; d_gene: NA; abundance: NA; CDR3nt: TGTGCCAGCAGCTCGGTTGGAGTCAGGGACAATCAGCCCCAGCATTTT; CDR3aa: CASSSVGVRDNQPQHF
v_gene: TRBV7-2; j_gene: TRBJ2-7; d_gene: NA; abundance: NA; CDR3nt: TGTGCCAGCAGCTTAGACCACTACGAGCAGTACTTC; CDR3aa: CASSLDHYEQYF
v_gene: TRBV11-1; j_gene: TRBJ2-7; d_gene: TRBD2; abundance: NA; CDR3nt: TGTGCCAGCAGCCGACGGACTAGCGGGAGCGAGCAGTACTTC; CDR3aa: CASSRRTSGSEQYF
v_gene: TRBV30; j_gene: TRBJ1-1; d_gene: NA; abundance: NA; CDR3nt: TGTGCCTGGAGTGAAAGGTGGGACACTGAAGCTTTCTTT; CDR3aa: CAWSERWDTEAFF
v_gene: TRBV6-2/TRBV6-3; j_gene: TRBJ1-2; d_gene: TRBD1; abundance: few; CDR3nt: TGTGCCAGCAGCGTCCCGGGACAGGGAAACTATGGCTACACCTTC; CDR3aa: CASSVPGQGNYGYTF
v_gene: TRBV6-6; j_gene: TRBJ2-3; d_gene: NA; abundance: NA; CDR3nt: TGTGCCAGCGGAGGGAAGAGCACAGATACGCAGTATTTT; CDR3aa: CASGGKSTDTQYF
v_gene: TRBV5-4; j_gene: TRBJ2-7; d_gene: NA; abundance: NA; CDR3nt: TGTGCCAGCAGCTTGGCCGGAGGACGGAGCTCCTACGAGCAGTACTTC; CDR3aa: CASSLAGGRSSYEQYF
v_gene: TRBV30; j_gene: TRBJ2-5; d_gene: NA; abundance: NA; CDR3nt: TGTGCCTGGAGTAAGTTCGGGGGACCCCAAGAGACCCAGTACTTC; CDR3aa: CAWSKFGGPQETQYF
v_gene: TRBV30; j_gene: TRBJ1-2; d_gene: NA; abundance: few; CDR3nt: TGTGCCTGGACGGGTAATCAGGGCCTTGGCTACACCTTC; CDR3aa: CAWTGNQGLGYTF
v_gene: TRBV28; j_gene: TRBJ1-2; d_gene: NA; abundance: NA; CDR3nt: TGTGCCAGCACTCTACTGGGGAACCCCGGTGGCTACACCTTC; CDR3aa: CASTLLGNPGGYTF
v_gene: TRBV2; j_gene: TRBJ1-1; d_gene: NA; abundance: NA; CDR3nt: TGTGCCAGCAGTGGGGTGAAGGGGAACACTGAAGCTTTCTTT; CDR3aa: CASSGVKGNTEAFF
v_gene: TRBV7-9; j_gene: TRBJ2-5; d_gene: NA; abundance: NA; CDR3nt: TGTGCCATTGGGCATCAAGAGACCCAGTACTTC; CDR3aa: CAIGHQETQYF
v_gene: TRBV29-1; j_gene: TRBJ1-1; d_gene: NA; abundance: once; CDR3nt: TGCAGCGTCGTCGGGGTGTGGAACACTGAAGCTTTCTTT; CDR3aa: CSVVGVWNTEAFF
v_gene: TRBV7-6; j_gene: TRBJ2-2; d_gene: TRBD2; abundance: NA; CDR3nt: TGTGCCAGCAGCTTGGGGTCGGCTAGCGGGAGATCGACCGGGGAGCTGTTTTTT; CDR3aa: CASSLGSASGRSTGELFF
v_gene: TRBV6-5; j_gene: TRBJ1-1; d_gene: TRBD1; abundance: NA; CDR3nt: TGTGCCAGCAGTTACTCGCAGGGGGTGGGAGCTGAAGCTTTCTTT; CDR3aa: CASSYSQGVGAEAFF
v_gene: TRBV12-3/TRBV12-4; j_gene: TRBJ2-7; d_gene: TRBD2; abundance: NA; CDR3nt: TGTGCCAGCAGTTTTCTAGCGGGTTACGAGCAGTACTTC; CDR3aa: CASSFLAGYEQYF
v_gene: TRBV5-6; j_gene: TRBJ2-2; d_gene: NA; abundance: NA; CDR3nt: TGTGCCAGCAGCCTACGGTGGCCGGGGAACACCGGGGAGCTGTTTTTT; CDR3aa: CASSLRWPGNTGELFF
v_gene: TRBV10-3; j_gene: TRBJ1-1; d_gene: NA; abundance: NA; CDR3nt: TGTGCCATCTCCCGCAGGGCTGCTAACACTGAAGCTTTCTTT; CDR3aa: CAISRRAANTEAFF
v_gene: TRBV5-5; j_gene: TRBJ2-7; d_gene: TRBD2; abundance: NA; CDR3nt: TGTGCCAGCAGCCCGGGGGGGCTTGGGGACGAGCAGTACTTC; CDR3aa: CASSPGGLGDEQYF
v_gene: TRBV18; j_gene: TRBJ1-5; d_gene: NA; abundance: NA; CDR3nt: TGTGCCAGCTCACCACCGTCGGGCAGCCGGACAAGCCAGCATTTT; CDR3aa: CASSPPSGSRTSQHF
v_gene: TRBV9; j_gene: TRBJ2-3; d_gene: NA; abundance: NA; CDR3nt: TGTGCCAGCAGCTCCAAATTGTTGCAACTGCGCCGGCCAGATACGCAGTATTTT; CDR3aa: CASSSKLLQLRRPDTQYF
v_gene: TRBV7-2; j_gene: TRBJ1-1; d_gene: NA; abundance: NA; CDR3nt: TGTGCCAGCAGCCCCAGCCGCCGGACAGACACTGAAGCTTTCTTT; CDR3aa: CASSPSRRTDTEAFF
v_gene: TRBV7-9; j_gene: TRBJ1-3; d_gene: NA; abundance: NA; CDR3nt: TGTGCCAGCAGCTTAACCCTTCGGAACACCATATATTTT; CDR3aa: CASSLTLRNTIYF
v_gene: TRBV19; j_gene: TRBJ2-2; d_gene: TRBD1; abundance: NA; CDR3nt: TGTGCCAGTAGTATTGAAACAGGGGCCCCGCCGGGCGGGGAGCTGTTTTTT; CDR3aa: CASSIETGAPPGGELFF
v_gene: TRBV5-6; j_gene: TRBJ2-6; d_gene: NA; abundance: NA; CDR3nt: TGTGCCAGCAGCCCCACTACTGGGGCCAACGTCCTGACTTTC; CDR3aa: CASSPTTGANVLTF
v_gene: TRBV9; j_gene: TRBJ2-3; d_gene: TRBD2; abundance: NA; CDR3nt: TGTGCCAGCAGCGTAGCGGCTAGCGGGAGATCTGATACGCAGTATTTT; CDR3aa: CASSVAASGRSDTQYF
v_gene: TRBV19; j_gene: TRBJ1-1; d_gene: NA; abundance: NA; CDR3nt: TGTGCCAGTACGGAGAACACTGAAGCTTTCTTT; CDR3aa: CASTENTEAFF
v_gene: TRBV6-2/TRBV6-3; j_gene: TRBJ2-7; d_gene: NA; abundance: once; CDR3nt: TGTGCCAGCAGTTATCGTGAGTACGAGCAGTACTTC; CDR3aa: CASSYREYEQYF
v_gene: TRBV10-1; j_gene: TRBJ2-7; d_gene: NA; abundance: NA; CDR3nt: TGCGCCAGCAGTGCCGCAGGGAAGGAGGGGGAGCAGTACTTC; CDR3aa: CASSAAGKEGEQYF
v_gene: TRBV11-1; j_gene: TRBJ1-3; d_gene: NA; abundance: NA; CDR3nt: TGTGCCAGCAGTTCTGATTCTGGAAACACCATATATTTT; CDR3aa: CASSSDSGNTIYF
v_gene: TRBV9; j_gene: TRBJ2-1; d_gene: TRBD2; abundance: NA; CDR3nt: TGTGCCAGCAGCGTAGGGTGGGAGGGCTACAATGAGCAGTTCTTC; CDR3aa: CASSVGWEGYNEQFF
v_gene: TRBV6-1; j_gene: TRBJ2-1; d_gene: NA; abundance: NA; CDR3nt: TGTGCCAGCAGTGAAGAAGCGCCAAGAGGCGGGTACAATGAGCAGTTCTTC; CDR3aa: CASSEEAPRGGYNEQFF